This T cell receptor (beta chain) is from a study of T cells in localized non-small cell lung cancer. Whole-study results and caveats: Among blood samples, higher T cell density accompanied longer overall survival.

The table came from immunoSEQ multiplex PCR; TCRdb's copy has only in-frame clones and leaves some out. The sample lists approximately 16,000 clones; 75% to 90% were seen once. The germline V and J ends were trimmed by 4 bases and 0 bases, with 7 bases remaining between them. The CDR3 runs 14 residues. Germline V gene data show CDR1 as WNHNN and CDR2 as SYGVQD (reference sequence). About this clone itself: Its antigen remains unidentified.

The rearrangement links TRBV10-1 to TRBJ2-1; either TRBD1 or TRBD2 may fit D (5 bases each). Sequenced material: peripheral blood, taken before any cancer treatment. The receptor was derived from a female donor of 60 years or more with stage I squamous cell lung carcinoma. The CDR3 nucleotides read TGCGCCAGCAGTGTGAGGGGCTCCTACAATGAGCAGTTCTTC. Translation: CASSVRGSYNEQFF.